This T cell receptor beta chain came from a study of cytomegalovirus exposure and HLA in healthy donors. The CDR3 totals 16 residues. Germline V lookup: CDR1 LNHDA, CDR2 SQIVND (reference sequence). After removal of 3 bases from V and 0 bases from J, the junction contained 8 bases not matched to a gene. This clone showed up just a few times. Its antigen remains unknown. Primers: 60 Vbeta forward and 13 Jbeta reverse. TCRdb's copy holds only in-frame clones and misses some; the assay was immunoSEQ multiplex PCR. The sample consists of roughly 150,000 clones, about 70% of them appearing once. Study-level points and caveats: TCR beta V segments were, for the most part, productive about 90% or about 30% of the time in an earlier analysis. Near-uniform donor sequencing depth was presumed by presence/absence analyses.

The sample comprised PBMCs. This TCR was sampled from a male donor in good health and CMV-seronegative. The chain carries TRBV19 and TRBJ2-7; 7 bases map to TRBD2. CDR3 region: CASSIGGFGPSYEQYF. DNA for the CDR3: TGTGCCAGTAGTATCGGGGGGTTCGGACCCTCCTACGAGCAGTACTTC.